This T cell receptor beta chain stems from a study of T cell responses to AZD1222 COVID-19 vaccine. Findings and caveats of the study: Samples come after the peak T cell response, not at day 14. Two AZD1222 administrations were followed by greater Spike-specific TCR breadth and depth.

Second-dose intervals near 4 or 12 weeks were combined. This clone was observed a handful of times. Its target is unknown. The protocol was immunoSEQ multiplex PCR, while the TCRdb copy is restricted to in-frame clones and leaves out a portion. This sample has about 97,000 clones; approximately 87% occur once, and the top ten carry roughly 10%. The CDR3 has 13 amino acids. Trimming cost V 6 bases and J 7 bases, with 14 bases left between them. CDR1 is SGHRS, CDR2 YFSETQ, per germline. This clonotype was obtained from an adult who received the AZD1222 COVID-19 vaccine. J is TRBJ2-1 and V is TRBV5-1, with D uncertain. Sequences were derived from peripheral blood, sampled 28 days after the second AZD1222 dose. CDR3 amino acids: CASTETDGNEQFF. DNA for the CDR3: TGCGCCAGCACAGAGACGGACGGAAATGAGCAGTTCTTC.